This entry is about one TCR beta chain. What antigen it recognizes has not been identified. No base quality values were provided; no much bigger clone lies one nucleotide off. The immunoSEQ Assay, a bias-controlled multiplex PCR, was used to amplify TCRbeta CDR3 regions from genomic DNA. Regarding the original processing steps: Within the assay, amplification of reference gene primers was used to estimate how many nucleated cells each sample contained. To quantify the absolute abundance of each unique TCRbeta CDR3 rearrangement, sequence reads were collapsed and filtered. For each sample, productive Simpson clonality was calculated as the square root of Simpson's diversity index over productive rearrangements. The table was pulled from immuneACCESS by TCRdb, which kept in-frame rearrangements only. Such tables lose some clones; where checked, under half of the loss comes from unresolved V genes, and the rest has no known cause. That table supplies the V and J calls and clone size; D and trimming were determined from the DNA. Recorded for this sample are fewer than 90,000 clones; around 87% of them occurred a single time. Together, the top ten hold roughly 15% of the sample.

The data stem from a study of blood T cell repertoires in COVID-19 (dated by TCRdb to 2020 to 2021). Broadly, across the study: The collaborator samples originated in the United States, Italy and Spain and spanned the acute and convalescent phases of COVID-19. The material from the prospective study consisted of cDNA or gDNA derived from T cells, B-cell-depleted T cells, or PBMCs. Deeply sampled blood TCRbeta repertoires from subjects exposed to, actively infected with, or recovered from COVID-19 were included in the dataset. The repertoires were made available in a free public database intended to serve as a resource for research on the immune response to SARS-CoV-2. Samples came from the ongoing ImmuneRACE study (first 160 participants) plus 1,254 subjects from 6 global collaborators. Sample metadata almost always included a de-identified subject ID, COVID-19 status, age in years and sex. Where available, HLA class I and class II types were taken from metadata supplied by the sample provider and were not determined by assay-based typing.

CDR1 and CDR2 are read off the germline V gene as LGHNA and YNFKEQ. At the junction V is shortened by 4 bases and J by 5 bases; bases outside the gene matches: 9. The CDR3 goes from the cysteine to the phenylalanine over 16 residues. This entry keeps only the CDR3 DNA: 48 bases, framed from base 1. Results and caveats for the whole study, not just this receptor: The amount of clinical and demographic metadata varied by source and participant and was provided uncurated.

Each collaborating institution followed its own protocols to collect whole blood in K2EDTA tubes. For TCRbeta analysis, collaborator samples were shipped as frozen whole blood, as isolated PBMCs, or as DNA extracted from either sample type. The sequence came from a male donor with acute or convalescent COVID-19. Rearrangement joined TRBV4-2 to TRBJ1-4; 8 bases in between match TRBD1. Material: peripheral blood. The CDR3 in this case is CASSPTGTGINEKLFF. The nucleotide sequence reads TGTGCCAGCAGCCCTACGGGGACAGGTATAAATGAAAAACTGTTTTTT.